Each of the 4 T cell receptor beta chains below was sequenced from the same sample in a study of metastatic and nonmetastatic thyroid tumors. Via MiXCR, TCRdb re-called the PCR reads. Among about 39,000 clones listed, roughly 15% were seen once. Each patient came to thyroid surgery without any prior treatment (of any kind). Sequenced input: blood. The receptors shown here come from a female donor with papillary thyroid cancer or a benign thyroid nodule (not recorded which). Some clones in this sample may be carry-over from other donors' samples.

This clone was counted at least ten times. The chain carries TRBV20-1 and TRBJ1-2; TRBD1 matches 8 bases. The CDR3 covers 14 residues. The trim removed 6 bases at V and 8 bases at J, leaving 14 bases unmatched. Per germline, CDR1 DFQATT and CDR2 SNEGSKA (reference sequence). CDR3 nucleotides: TGCAGTGCCAGCCCCCACGGACAGGGAGACGGCTACACCTTC. Its protein is CSASPHGQGDGYTF.

The sample holds a few counts of this clone. The V and J genes are TRBV20-1 and TRBJ1-5; D perhaps matches TRBD1 (5 bases). The CDR3 runs 12 residues. CDR1 is DFQATT, CDR2 SNEGSKA, per germline (reference sequence). Deletions cut 7 bases from V and 5 bases from J, with 12 bases between. The CDR3: CSGAGGDQPQHF. The CDR3 DNA follows: TGCAGTGGGGCTGGGGGGGATCAGCCCCAGCATTTT.

V is TRBV2 and J is TRBJ2-5; D is possibly TRBD1 or TRBD2 (6 bases each). V lost 0 bases and J lost 4, with 15 bases in between. The CDR3 loop spans 16 amino acids. CDR1 and CDR2 (germline): SNHLY, FYNNEI. The CDR3 spells CASSEAGGASAETQYF. The DNA for the CDR3 is TGTGCCAGCAGTGAAGCGGGGGGCGCATCTGCAGAGACCCAGTACTTC.

This clone came up many times. The chain combines TRBV3-1 with TRBJ1-4, with a weak D call TRBD1 (5 bases). This CDR3 spans 14 amino acids. The germline gives CDR1 LGHDT, CDR2 YNNKEL (reference sequence). V lost 1 base and J 10 bases, leaving 13 bases between the germline ends. CDR3 nucleotides: TGTGCCAGCAGCCAAGGCAGGGATCCAGGAAAACTGTTTTTT. This codes for CASSQGRDPGKLFF. The full variable domain, rest sourced from reference TRBV3-1 and TRBJ1-4, is DTAVSQTPKYLVTQMGNDKSIKCEQNLGHDTMYWYKQDSKKFLKIMFSYNNKELIINETVPNRFSPKSPDKAHLNLHINSLELGDSAVYFCASSQGRDPGKLFFGSGTQLSVL.